This T cell receptor (beta chain) was recovered during a study of T cell responses to AZD1222 COVID-19 vaccine listed by TCRdb under 2021. Regarding the complete study: TCR sequencing was performed for 230 to 250 trial participants, of whom about 210 were given two doses of AZD1222 and around 25 were given two doses of MenACWY control vaccine. Trial participants were enrolled into age subgroups of 18-55, 56-69 and 70-plus years, which contained approximately 150, 28 and 58 TCR-sequenced participants, respectively.

The meaning of the sample's time point label: about 28 days (+/-7) after the second vaccine dose. AZD1222 recipients given second doses at about 4 weeks or at about 12 weeks were pooled, since spike-specific TCR depth and breadth were not found to differ between the two schedules. The vaccinee samples were drawn from two UK trials, COV001 and COV002, one of which was a single-blind randomized controlled phase 2/3 trial testing AZD1222 (ChAdOx1 nCoV-19) in healthy adults. For TCRbeta chain sequencing, PBMC samples from trial participants were taken at day 0 and at day 28 after the second dose. Broad study findings and their caveats: Because no day 14 peak-response samples were available, the repertoires could be characterized only after the peak T cell response. Conclusions about previously exposed vaccinees were limited because only a handful of AZD1222 recipients were SARS-CoV-2 seropositive at baseline. In the small 56-69-year group, the increase in depth fell short of significance, most likely because of low power. Nearly half of unique spike-specific TCRs reportedly recognized epitopes outside regions mutated in the B.1.351 and B.1.1.7 variants. A significant rise in spike-specific TCR breadth and depth was observed after two AZD1222 doses relative to day 0 and relative to MenACWY recipients. Participants were mostly white British, with more females than males. The authors suggested clonal diversity may have been underestimated. Vaccine-associated CD4 TCRs spanned the whole spike protein, with dominant responses in regions 160-218 and 743-854.

Turning to this clone: Its antigen remains undetermined. Base qualities are not at hand, and no much larger clone is one base apart.

From the germline V gene, CDR1 is LGHNT and CDR2 is FRNRAP. Trimming at the junction amounts to 2 bases on V and 9 bases on J, and the germline ends lie 8 bases apart. Reading from cysteine to phenylalanine, the CDR3 counts 12 amino acids. Only CDR3 DNA remains: 36 bases, in frame from the first base. The CDR3 regions of human TCRbeta chains were analyzed by immunosequencing. For the original study's pipeline: TCRs in the repertoires were compared against a reference library of SARS-CoV-2-specific TCRs that had been generated with the MIRA antigen-specificity platform. Breadth meant the fraction of unique TCRs that were SARS-CoV-2-associated, whereas depth meant the fraction of total T cells that were SARS-CoV-2-associated. Using the MIRA data, every spike-specific TCR was mapped to the spike region that the TCR reacted to and assigned to either a CD4 or a CD8 class. Log10-transformed breadth and depth values were compared by one-way ANOVA with Sidak's multiple comparisons tests. TCRdb limited this immuneACCESS table to in-frame rearrangements with V and J called. A share of clones is missing; checked studies link under half to unresolved V genes, and the rest is unexplained. V and J calls plus clone size are reproduced from that table; the DNA served to infer D and trimming. The sample contains some 79,000 clones, 80% to 90% of them found a single time. The ten largest make up around 3.6% of the sample.

Recombination joined TRBV12-5 with TRBJ2-1; the D gene is possibly TRBD1 or TRBD2, each agreeing over 5 bases. The source material was peripheral blood, sampled 28 days after the second AZD1222 dose. This clonotype originated in an adult who received the AZD1222 COVID-19 vaccine. For the CDR3, the sequence is CASGLWGSEQFF. The DNA reads TGTGCTAGTGGTTTGTGGGGGAGTGAGCAGTTCTTC.